The 9 T cell receptor beta chains below were found in one sample sequenced in a study of STAT5B mutations in CD4+ large granular lymphocyte leukemia (dated by TCRdb to between 2020 and 2023). Libraries were built with the immunoSEQ multiplex PCR assay. TCRdb re-hosts the immuneACCESS table, in-frame sequences only. Its copies lack some clones; in the studies checked, an unresolved V gene accounts for under half of them, and the cause for the rest is not known. The sample data list 20,000 to 25,000 clones, and 79% of these were observed just once. The top ten clonotypes cover 0.4% to 0.45% of the sample. The material sequenced was CD4+ T cells from blood buffy coats. The origin of the receptors is a human donor in good health.

Concerning this clone: A read error may account for a junction end that differs from germline. The chain employs TRBV30 and TRBJ1-2, with D possibly TRBD1 on 6 matching bases. CDR1 and CDR2 (germline): GTSNPN, SVGIG (reference sequence). CDR3 length equals 11 residues. The CDR3 region is CAWGGRHGPYF. The CDR3 region has the DNA TGTGCCTGGGGGGGCCGCCATGGACCCTATTTC.

This clone was counted a single time. The chain's CDR3 is CASSLRDTQETQYF. CDR3 nucleotides: TGCGCCAGCAGCTTGCGGGACACCCAAGAGACCCAGTACTTC. The chain recombines TRBV5-1 with TRBJ2-5; TRBD1 is a possible D gene (6 bases). The CDR3 length is 14 residues. The germline V gene has CDR1 SGHRS and CDR2 YFSETQ. V was trimmed by 1 base and J by 1 base, leaving 8 bases between them.

This chain connects TRBV19 to TRBJ2-2; D remains unclear. Trimming removed 4 bases from V and 6 bases from J, with 9 bases in between. Germline values: CDR1 LNHDA, CDR2 SQIVND (reference sequence). The CDR3 runs to 13 residues. The CDR3 sequence is CASSTKVAGELFF. CDR3 DNA sequence: TGTGCCAGTAGTACGAAAGTGGCCGGGGAGCTGTTTTTT.

V usage is TRBV23-1 and J usage is TRBJ1-3; D is ambiguous. TRBV23-1 falls under the ORF class, with uncertain function. Trimming removed 8 bases from V and 0 bases from J, with 5 bases in between. CDR3 size: 12 residues. The CDR3 loop is CASSLSGNTIYF. CDR3 DNA: TGCGCCAGCTCTCTCTCTGGAAACACCATATATTTT.

This sequence joins TRBV28 and TRBJ1-5; weak D call: TRBD1 (5 bases). V was clipped by 5 bases and J by 0 bases, with 11 bases between them. The CDR3 contains 15 residues. Per germline, CDR1 MDHEN and CDR2 SYDVKM. Here the CDR3 reads CASSLRQYSNQPQHF. CDR3 DNA: TGTGCCAGCAGTCTAAGACAGTATAGCAATCAGCCCCAGCATTTT. Complete variable domain (other parts from reference TRBV28 and TRBJ1-5): DVKVTQSSRYLVKRTGEKVFLECVQDMDHENMFWYRQDPGLGLRLIYFSYDVKMKEKGDIPEGYSVSREKKERFSLILESASTNQTSMYLCASSLRQYSNQPQHFGDGTRLSIL.

V usage is TRBV5-6 and J usage is TRBJ2-3, with 8 bases identical to TRBD1. Trimming took 4 bases from V and 2 from J; bases not matched to a gene: 6. CDR3 size: 15 residues. Germline loops: CDR1 SGHDT, CDR2 YYEEEE. As DNA, the CDR3 is TGTGCCAGCAGCATGGACAGGGAATTCACAGATACGCAGTATTTT. It translates to CASSMDREFTDTQYF. The full variable domain, with the rest looked up from reference TRBV5-6 and TRBJ2-3, is DAGVTQSPTHLIKTRGQQVTLRCSPKSGHDTVSWYQQALGQGPQFIFQYYEEEERQRGNFPDRFSGHQFPNYSSELNVNALLLGDSALYLCASSMDREFTDTQYFGPGTRLTVL.

The chain is built from TRBV5-1 and TRBJ1-6, with 8 positions matching TRBD1. The V gene's germline CDR1 is SGHRS and CDR2 YFSETQ. The trim removed 1 base at V and 0 bases at J, leaving 9 bases unmatched. This CDR3 is 19 amino acids long. The CDR3, as DNA: TGCGCCAGCAGCTTGCGGGCAGGGGGCGTATCCTCCTATAATTCACCCCTCCACTTT. Translating it yields CASSLRAGGVSSYNSPLHF.

The CDR3 loop reads CSVVPTSGNTIYF. CDR3 nucleotides: TGCAGCGTTGTACCTACCTCTGGAAACACCATATATTTT. The V and J genes are TRBV29-1 and TRBJ1-3; D is unresolved. CDR1 and CDR2 (germline): SQVTM, ANQGSEA. V lost 4 bases, J lost 0 bases, and 7 bases lay in between. The CDR3 totals 13 residues.

This chain joins TRBV5-4 and TRBJ2-5; 9 bases fit TRBD2. The CDR3 spans 13 residues. The germline V gene has CDR1 SGHNT and CDR2 YYREEE (reference sequence). J was trimmed by 5 bases and V by 2 bases; bases with no gene match: 1. The CDR3 here is CASSLAGGETQYF. CDR3 DNA sequence: TGTGCCAGCAGCTTAGCGGGAGGCGAGACCCAGTACTTC.